Following are 20 T cell receptor beta chains from one sample sequenced in a study of cytomegalovirus exposure and HLA in healthy donors. Researchers ran the PCR with 60 Vbeta and 13 Jbeta primers. The protocol was immunoSEQ multiplex PCR, while the TCRdb copy is restricted to in-frame clones and leaves out a portion. The sample lists some 140,000 clones; 60% to 80% were seen once. Sample: PBMCs. The receptors stem from a man aged 50 to 59 in good health and CMV-seropositive.

The J gene is TRBJ1-2, the V gene TRBV29-1; D not certain. Germline assignment: CDR1 SQVTM and CDR2 ANQGSEA. The CDR3 consists of 13 residues. V lost 4 bases and J 0 bases, leaving 9 bases between the germline ends. The CDR3 DNA reads TGCAGCGTTGTTGACACGGCTAACTATGGCTACACCTTC. This sequence encodes CSVVDTANYGYTF.

The sample holds one count of this clone. The chain carries TRBV12-5 and TRBJ2-5, with D possibly being TRBD2 (5 bases). Germline CDR1 LGHNT, CDR2 FRNRAP. CDR3 size: 14 residues. Trimming removed 6 bases from V and 1 base from J, with 12 bases in between. The CDR3 region has the DNA TGTGCTAGTGGCACCGGGATCACCCAAGAGACCCAGTACTTC. Its protein is CASGTGITQETQYF.

In this sample, this clone turned up a few times. The chain is built from TRBV6-1 and TRBJ1-2; D is unclear. CDR1 and CDR2 from the germline V gene are MNHNS and SASEGT. The CDR3 is made up of 14 amino acids. V was pared by 1 base and J by 7 bases, with 13 bases between. In nucleotides, the CDR3 is TGTGCCAGCAGTGAAGGGGAGGCATGGCGTGGCTACACCTTC. Amino acid sequence: CASSEGEAWRGYTF.

CDR3 in amino acids: CASSFRDNRGAFF. The CDR3 DNA follows: TGTGCCAGCAGTTTTCGGGACAATCGAGGTGCTTTCTTT. The genes are TRBV27 and TRBJ1-1; perhaps TRBD1 as D (6 bases). Germline V gene sequence: CDR1 MNHEY, CDR2 SMNVEV (reference sequence). V was shortened by 3 bases and J by 11 bases, with 16 bases between the two germline ends. The CDR3 spans 13 residues.

The chain links TRBV5-6 to TRBJ1-1; TRBD1 is a possible D gene (5 bases). In germline, CDR1 is SGHDT, CDR2 YYEEEE. There are 16 residues in the CDR3. V was trimmed by 4 bases and J by 1 base, leaving 17 bases between them. CDR3: CASSPRTGAPNTEAFF. The CDR3 DNA reads TGTGCCAGCAGCCCCCGAACTGGGGCACCGAACACTGAAGCTTTCTTT. The variable domain in full, completed from reference TRBV5-6 and TRBJ1-1, reads DAGVTQSPTHLIKTRGQQVTLRCSPKSGHDTVSWYQQALGQGPQFIFQYYEEEERQRGNFPDRFSGHQFPNYSSELNVNALLLGDSALYLCASSPRTGAPNTEAFFGQGTRLTVV.

The V gene is TRBV10-1, the J gene TRBJ2-3, with 10 bases aligning to TRBD2. Trimming took 8 bases from V and 3 from J; bases not matched to a gene: 2. This CDR3 comprises 13 residues. Per the germline V gene, CDR1 is WNHNN and CDR2 is SYGVQD (reference sequence). As DNA, the CDR3 is TGCGCCAGCGGGACTAGCGAGACAGATACGCAGTATTTT. It encodes CASGTSETDTQYF.

The gene calls are TRBV19 and TRBJ2-7, with 9 bases matching TRBD1. The CDR3 has 14 amino acids. Trimming removed 6 bases from V and 6 bases from J; junction bases left unmatched: 9. Germline CDR1 and CDR2: LNHDA and SQIVND (reference sequence). The CDR3 DNA reads as TGTGCCAGTAGGGACAGGGGCCGTGGTGGCGAGCAGTACTTC. This gives the protein CASRDRGRGGEQYF.

The CDR3 DNA reads TGTGCCAGCAGCGTGGGACAGCCTACAGATACGCAGTATTTT. Translated: CASSVGQPTDTQYF. J is TRBJ2-3 and V is TRBV2; 7 nucleotides match TRBD1. Trimming at V came to 6 bases and at J to 3 bases, leaving 6 bases not matched to a gene. CDR3 length equals 14 residues. The germline CDR1 and CDR2 sequences are SNHLY and FYNNEI.

The V gene is TRBV19, the J gene TRBJ1-1; possibly TRBD1 for D (5 bases). Germline V gene sequence: CDR1 LNHDA, CDR2 SQIVND (reference sequence). This CDR3 is 14 amino acids long. With 6 bases removed from V and 1 base from J, the gap between germline ends came to 12 bases. The CDR3 spells CASRGLSANTEAFF. DNA for the CDR3: TGTGCCAGTAGGGGACTTTCCGCGAACACTGAAGCTTTCTTT. Full variable domain (outside the CDR3, taken from reference TRBV19 and TRBJ1-1): DGGITQSPKYLFRKEGQNVTLSCEQNLNHDAMYWYRQDPGQGLRLIYYSQIVNDFQKGDIAEGYSVSREKKESFPLTVTSAQKNPTAFYLCASRGLSANTEAFFGQGTRLTVV.

The rearrangement joins TRBV11-2 to TRBJ2-1; 9 bases fit TRBD2. The V gene's germline CDR1 is SGHAT and CDR2 FQNNGV. This CDR3 comprises 15 residues. V was pared by 0 bases and J by 6 bases, with 3 bases of the junction left unmatched. Written as DNA, the CDR3 is TGTGCCAGCAGCTTAGATGGGCGGGGGGGCAATGAGCAGTTCTTC. It encodes CASSLDGRGGNEQFF.

CDR3 region: CASSEWGQGARYEQYF. The CDR3 coding sequence is TGTGCCAGCAGTGAATGGGGACAGGGGGCGCGGTACGAGCAGTACTTC. The chain carries TRBV6-1 and TRBJ2-7; TRBD1 agrees at 12 bases. V dropped 2 bases and J dropped 4; count of bases not matched to a gene: 6. Germline V gives CDR1 MNHNS, CDR2 SASEGT. The CDR3 runs 16 residues.

The chain uses TRBV6-5 and TRBJ1-2, with D perhaps TRBD1 (5 bases). CDR1 and CDR2 (germline): MNHEY, SVGAGI. The CDR3 is 14 amino acids. V was trimmed by 6 bases and J by 2 bases, leaving 13 bases between them. The CDR3 is CASSHRSANYGYTF. CDR3 bases: TGTGCCAGCAGCCACAGGTCGGCGAACTATGGCTACACCTTC.

There are a few counts of this clone. The junction and the germline gene differ at one end; a read error may be behind it. The V call is TRBV7-9, the J call TRBJ2-7; D possibly corresponds to TRBD1 (6 bases). Per germline, CDR1 SEHNR and CDR2 FQNEAQ (reference sequence). The CDR3 has 13 residues. CDR3: CSSSLNARGEQYF. Here the CDR3 DNA reads TGTTCCAGCAGCTTAAACGCGAGGGGGGAGCAGTACTTC. Together with reference TRBV7-9 and TRBJ2-7, the CDR3 gives the full variable domain: DTGVSQNPRHKITKRGQNVTFRCDPISEHNRLYWYRQTLGQGPEFLTYFQNEAQLEKSRLLSDRFSAERPKGSFSTLEIQRTEQGDSAMYLCSSSLNARGEQYFGPGTRLTVT.

This chain uses TRBV4-2 with TRBJ2-5; 9 nucleotides match TRBD1. J gave up 10 bases and V 4 bases, and 10 bases lay outside the gene matches. Germline values: CDR1 LGHNA, CDR2 YNFKEQ. This CDR3 spans 14 amino acids. CDR3 DNA: TGTGCCAGCAGCCTCGGGACAGGGAAGGACATCCAGTACTTC. Translated, it gives CASSLGTGKDIQYF.

The rearrangement uses TRBV10-3 and TRBJ1-2, with 9 bases fitting TRBD1. The germline CDR1 and CDR2 sequences are ENHRY and SYGVKD. This CDR3 has 15 amino acids. Trimming took 8 bases from V and 9 from J; bases not matched to a gene: 16. The CDR3 spells CAIGLGTGGLGSYTF. CDR3 nucleotides: TGTGCCATCGGCCTAGGCACAGGGGGCTTAGGAAGCTACACCTTC.

This clone was detected only once. The V call is TRBV29-1, the J call TRBJ2-1; 8 nucleotides match TRBD2. CDR1 is SQVTM and CDR2 is ANQGSEA in the germline V gene. The CDR3 is 15 residues long. The V segment lost 6 bases and the J segment 4 bases; nucleotides outside the gene matches: 11. The CDR3 reads CSVTRGRGDYNEQFF. The DNA for the CDR3 is TGCAGCGTGACCCGTGGGCGGGGGGATTACAATGAGCAGTTCTTC.

This chain joins TRBV7-9 and TRBJ2-3; D uncertain. CDR1 and CDR2 (germline): SEHNR, FQNEAQ (reference sequence). V was pared by 2 bases and J by 4 bases, with 10 bases between. The CDR3 totals 14 residues. In DNA form, the CDR3 reads TGTGCCAGCAGCTTACCTCCCCGGGCAGATACGCAGTATTTT. It specifies CASSLPPRADTQYF.

The rearrangement joins TRBV6-5 to TRBJ2-4; 10 nucleotides match TRBD1. V gave up 5 bases and J gave up 5 bases; unmatched junction bases: 3. CDR1 and CDR2 from the germline V gene are MNHEY and SVGAGI. CDR3 size: 14 residues. CDR3 in DNA: TGTGCCAGCAGTGCTGACAGGGGGCAAAACATTCAGTACTTC. Its protein product is CASSADRGQNIQYF.

This chain uses TRBV5-4 with TRBJ2-5; D may be TRBD2 (6 bases). Germline V gives CDR1 SGHNT, CDR2 YYREEE (reference sequence). V lost 0 bases to trimming and J lost 4 bases, with 13 bases between them. This CDR3 is 15 amino acids long. CDR3: CASSLAAGLGETQYF. The CDR3 nucleotides read TGTGCCAGCAGCTTGGCCGCGGGGTTAGGAGAGACCCAGTACTTC.

The chain carries TRBV28 and TRBJ1-5; D gene uncertain. CDR1 is MDHEN, CDR2 SYDVKM, per germline. The CDR3 loop spans 15 amino acids. V dropped 2 bases and J dropped 0 bases, with 8 bases sitting between them. The CDR3: CASSLRRDSNQPQHF. The CDR3 DNA follows: TGTGCCAGCAGTTTAAGGAGGGATAGCAATCAGCCCCAGCATTTT. The full variable domain, completed using reference TRBV28 and TRBJ1-5, is DVKVTQSSRYLVKRTGEKVFLECVQDMDHENMFWYRQDPGLGLRLIYFSYDVKMKEKGDIPEGYSVSREKKERFSLILESASTNQTSMYLCASSLRRDSNQPQHFGDGTRLSIL.